This entry features one TCR beta chain sequence. The gene names given are mouse names. Read sequence stops 4 residues before the CDR3 end, and the germline J gene provides the missing end. This CDR3 comprises 17 residues. Germline V gene lookup returns CDR1 NSQYPW and CDR2 LRSPGD (reference sequence). J gave up 0 bases and V 1 base, and 6 bases lay outside the gene matches. CD4, CD8alpha, NKG2D, NKG2ACE and other markers were used to sort pooled cutaneous lymph node cells. Extracted RNA was reverse transcribed into cDNA, the sequencing template. Clones were read by immunoSEQ multiplex PCR, and TCRdb kept only the in-frame ones, dropping some. The table records 200,000 to 300,000 clones without singletons, the ten largest covering around 1.2%. The data stem from a study of CD8+ T cells in alopecia areata.

The TCR sequence derives from a C3H/HeJ mouse with alopecia areata. The strain's MHC haplotype is H2-k. The J gene is TRBJ2-3, the V gene TRBV1, with 8 bases matching TRBD1. The specimen sequenced was CD4+ T cells sorted from a lymph node. This chain's CDR3 is CTCSAGQGRISAETLYF. Partial CDR3 DNA: TGCACCTGCAGTGCAGGACAGGGGAGGATTAGTGCAGAA.